The clone carrying this TCR beta chain was seen only once. Its specificity is unknown. V lost 0 bases to trimming and J lost 0 bases, with 5 bases between them. The CDR3 extends over 14 amino acids. CDR1 SGDLS and CDR2 YYNGEE come from the germline V gene. Produced via immunoSEQ multiplex PCR; TCRdb's table is partial and in-frame only. Of more than 140,000 clones in the sample, 85% to 90% were seen once. The data belong to a study of cytomegalovirus exposure and HLA in healthy donors. Study observations and caveats: According to the study, roughly 180 TCR beta chains were cytomegalovirus-associated.

Sequenced sample: PBMCs. The TCR comes from a woman aged 18-30 years in good health and CMV-seropositive. The V and J genes are TRBV9 and TRBJ2-3; D ambiguous. CDR3 protein: CASSVATSTDTQYF. The CDR3 region has the DNA TGTGCCAGCAGCGTAGCGACTAGCACAGATACGCAGTATTTT.